Below, 28 T cell receptor beta chains from the same sample are listed, as sequenced in a study of T cells in Graves' hyperthyroidism and ophthalmopathy. The source material, RNA transcripts, was used to amplify TCR beta CDR3 regions. The HTBI primer set drove a first-round RT-PCR of the TCR CDR3. TCRdb ran MiXCR on the multiplex PCR reads and lists one entry per CDR3 protein. The sample has 650,000 to 850,000 distinct CDR3 sequences; over 15% are singletons. The source material was blood. The receptors stem from a woman in her forties or fifties with Graves' hyperthyroidism that later progressed to Graves' ophthalmopathy.

The chain carries TRBV2 and TRBJ2-2, with 10 bases that match TRBD1. The CDR3 is made up of 15 amino acids. CDR1 is SNHLY, CDR2 FYNNEI, per germline. J was trimmed by 7 bases and V by 5 bases; bases with no gene match: 7. The CDR3 DNA follows: TGTGCCAGCAGTTTCGACAGGGGGCCGGTCGGGGAGCTGTTTTTT. Encoded protein: CASSFDRGPVGELFF.

This clonotype was detected many times. The gene calls are TRBV6-5 and TRBJ1-2; 7 bases fit TRBD1. V shed 2 bases and J 6 bases; nucleotides not matched to a gene: 9. Germline assignment: CDR1 MNHEY and CDR2 SVGAGI. The CDR3 extends over 15 amino acids. The CDR3 DNA sequence: TGTGCCAGCAGTTACGCCCGTGCAGGGGGAAATGGCTACACCTTC. It is translated as CASSYARAGGNGYTF.

The chain is built from TRBV7-2 and TRBJ2-3; 10 bases fit TRBD2. Germline trimming cut 5 bases from V and 0 bases from J; bases unmatched to any gene: 11. Per germline, CDR1 SGHTA and CDR2 FQGNSA. The CDR3 runs to 18 residues. The CDR3 spells CASSQRPFSGGSTDTQYF. CDR3 nucleotide sequence: TGTGCCAGCAGCCAAAGACCCTTTAGCGGGGGGAGCACAGATACGCAGTATTTT.

This clonotype came up a few times. The rearrangement joins TRBV20-1 to TRBJ2-7, with a possible D match to TRBD1 (6 bases). Between the trimmed V and J ends, which lost 5 bases and 0 bases, there was a span of 8 bases. The V gene's germline CDR1 is DFQATT and CDR2 SNEGSKA (reference sequence). This CDR3 is built from 12 residues. The CDR3 DNA follows: TGCAGTGCTGGGGACAACTCCTACGAGCAGTACTTC. It yields the protein CSAGDNSYEQYF.

This sequence joins TRBV20-1 and TRBJ2-3; no clear D. The ends were cut back, 6 bases at V and 0 bases at J, with 13 bases in the middle. In germline, CDR1 is DFQATT, CDR2 SNEGSKA (reference sequence). The CDR3 loop spans 14 amino acids. CDR3 residues: CSARRLPSTDTQYF. The CDR3 DNA follows: TGCAGTGCGCGAAGGCTACCTAGCACAGATACGCAGTATTTT.

This rearrangement joins TRBV14 to TRBJ2-3, with 11 bases matching TRBD2. With 4 bases clipped from V and 6 bases from J, the junction kept 9 bases outside the gene matches. The V gene's germline CDR1 is SGHDN and CDR2 FVKESK. This CDR3 comprises 16 residues. The CDR3 region is CASSRYLAGGADTQYF. CDR3 DNA: TGTGCCAGCAGCCGTTATCTAGCGGGGGGCGCGGATACGCAGTATTTT.

This clonotype showed up just a few times. This chain joins TRBV6-1 and TRBJ2-1, with 9 bases fitting TRBD2. The CDR3 totals 19 residues. The germline V gene encodes CDR1 MNHNS and CDR2 SASEGT. V trimming: 1 base; J trimming: 7 bases; junction bases outside the gene matches: 17. CDR3 DNA sequence: TGTGCCAGCAGTGAAGGTCGGTGGCTAGCGGGGCCTCATCAGAATGAGCAGTTCTTC. Encoded protein: CASSEGRWLAGPHQNEQFF.

This clonotype was observed a handful of times. The J gene is TRBJ2-2, the V gene TRBV7-8; TRBD2 agrees at 12 bases. Losses at the gene ends were 4 bases for V and 4 bases for J; bases not matched to a gene: 13. This CDR3 contains 19 residues. Germline V lookup: CDR1 SGHVS, CDR2 FQNEAQ. The CDR3 loop is CASSSSGTSGRGGTGELFF. In DNA, the CDR3 is TGTGCCAGCAGCTCGTCCGGGACTAGCGGGCGGGGTGGCACCGGGGAGCTGTTTTTT.

The chain links TRBV19 to TRBJ1-5; D is unclear. This CDR3 spans 12 amino acids. V lost 4 bases, J lost 6 bases, and 7 bases lay in between. Germline V CDR1 and CDR2: LNHDA, SQIVND (reference sequence). The DNA of the CDR3 is TGTGCCAGTAGTAACCCGGGTCAGCCCCAGCATTTT. Its protein is CASSNPGQPQHF.

The sample holds many counts of this clonotype. The V gene is TRBV18, the J gene TRBJ2-3; 8 bases align to TRBD1. V gave up 1 base and J gave up 5 bases; unmatched junction bases: 2. Looked up from germline, CDR1 is KGHSH and CDR2 is LQKENI. The CDR3 extends over 14 amino acids. The chain's CDR3 is CASSPRTGGDTQYF. The CDR3 DNA is TGTGCCAGCTCACCACGCACAGGGGGAGATACGCAGTATTTT. Variable domain in full (rest from reference TRBV18 and TRBJ2-3): NAGVMQNPRHLVRRRGQEARLRCSPMKGHSHVYWYRQLPEEGLKFMVYLQKENIIDESGMPKERFSAEFPKEGPSILRIQQVVRGDSAAYFCASSPRTGGDTQYFGPGTRLTVL.

In its sample, this clonotype was seen a few times. The chain joins TRBV6-1 to TRBJ1-3; no reliable D call. The CDR3 consists of 14 residues. Germline lookup yields CDR1 MNHNS and CDR2 SASEGT. Trimming removed 2 bases from V and 4 bases from J, with 9 bases in between. Here the CDR3 reads CASSELWRGNTIYF. The CDR3 nucleotides are TGTGCCAGCAGTGAATTGTGGAGGGGAAACACCATATATTTT.

V gene TRBV15 combines with J gene TRBJ2-7; TRBD1 or TRBD2 may be the D gene (5 bases each). The germline gives CDR1 LNHNV, CDR2 YYDKDF (reference sequence). There are 14 residues in the CDR3. The V end was cut by 1 base, the J end by 3 bases, with 10 bases between. The DNA for the CDR3 is TGTGCCACCAGCAGAGGCGAGGGGTACTACGAGCAGTACTTC. Its translation is CATSRGEGYYEQYF.

The genes are TRBV9 and TRBJ2-2, with D maybe TRBD2 (6 bases). Germline lookup yields CDR1 SGDLS and CDR2 YYNGEE. The V end was cut by 0 bases, the J end by 1 base, with 13 bases between. The CDR3 contains 17 residues. The CDR3 loop is CASSVARRRGNTGELFF. CDR3 nucleotides: TGTGCCAGCAGCGTAGCCCGCAGGAGGGGGAACACCGGGGAGCTGTTTTTT.

In its sample, this clonotype was seen a few times. The chain links TRBV29-1 to TRBJ1-1, with TRBD1 matching over 10 bases. Trimming cost V 5 bases and J 4 bases; bases outside gene matches: 1. CDR1 is SQVTM, CDR2 ANQGSEA, per germline. This CDR3 region has 12 residues. The CDR3 region is CSVWTGGTEAFF. CDR3 nucleotide sequence: TGCAGCGTTTGGACAGGGGGCACTGAAGCTTTCTTT. Looking up the rest from reference TRBV29-1 and TRBJ1-1 gives the full variable domain: SAVISQKPSRDICQRGTSLTIQCQVDSQVTMMFWYRQQPGQSLTLIATANQGSEATYESGFVIDKFPISRPNLTFSTLTVSNMSPEDSSIYLCSVWTGGTEAFFGQGTRLTVV.

This clonotype was detected ten times or more. V usage is TRBV11-3 and J usage is TRBJ1-3, with D perhaps matching TRBD1 (5 bases). V gave up 6 bases and J gave up 2 bases, with 8 bases separating them. Germline values: CDR1 SGHNT, CDR2 YENEEA. This CDR3 spans 13 amino acids. The CDR3 coding sequence is TGTGCCAGCAGTGGGGCTCCTGGAAACACCATATATTTT. This gives the protein CASSGAPGNTIYF.

The chain recombines TRBV12-3 or TRBV12-4 with TRBJ1-4; no clear D gene. This CDR3 has 15 residues. V was trimmed by 7 bases and J by 0 bases, leaving 12 bases between them. CDR3 coding DNA: TGTGCCAGCAAACGAAGGAGGGCAACTAATGAAAAACTGTTTTTT. This gives the protein CASKRRRATNEKLFF.

This clonotype was detected ten times or more. The rearrangement links TRBV6-1 to TRBJ2-7, with 7 bases matching TRBD1. V lost 5 bases to trimming and J lost 2 bases; unmatched junction nucleotides: 6. Germline CDR1 MNHNS, CDR2 SASEGT. The CDR3 runs 14 residues. CDR3 amino acids: CASSPGTEAYEQYF. DNA of the CDR3: TGTGCCAGCAGTCCAGGGACAGAAGCCTACGAGCAGTACTTC.

The chain is built from TRBV6-5 and TRBJ2-5; D gene ambiguous. The V and J ends lost 3 bases and 9 bases respectively, with 20 bases between them. The CDR3 loop spans 15 amino acids. The germline V gene encodes CDR1 MNHEY and CDR2 SVGAGI. The CDR3 DNA is TGTGCCAGCAGTTATGCGGTCCCGGATCCGATGGCCCAGTACTTC. Amino acid sequence: CASSYAVPDPMAQYF.

The J gene is TRBJ1-2, the V gene TRBV4-1; D is unresolved. Germline V CDR1 and CDR2: MGHRA, YSYEKL. Trimming shortened V by 0 bases and J by 2 bases, and 10 bases separated the two germline ends. CDR3 length: 15 residues. Written as DNA, the CDR3 is TGCGCCAGCAGCCAAGATCTTTCTTCCAACTATGGCTACACCTTC. Protein sequence: CASSQDLSSNYGYTF.

This clonotype was picked up a small number of times. The J gene is TRBJ2-7, the V gene TRBV20-1; 7 bases agree with TRBD2. CDR3 size: 13 residues. Per the germline V gene, CDR1 is DFQATT and CDR2 is SNEGSKA (reference sequence). V was clipped by 6 bases and J by 1 base; unmatched bases: 6. The CDR3 here is CSAGPSGSYEQYF. DNA for the CDR3: TGCAGTGCAGGCCCTAGCGGATCCTACGAGCAGTACTTC.

The chain recombines TRBV6-1 with TRBJ1-6, with 8 bases identical to TRBD1. Germline V gene data show CDR1 as MNHNS and CDR2 as SASEGT. V shed 7 bases and J 10 bases; nucleotides not matched to a gene: 15. CDR3 size: 16 residues. The CDR3 nucleotides read TGTGCCAGCATCCCGAACACCGGGACAGGATGGTCACCCCTCCACTTT. Amino acids: CASIPNTGTGWSPLHF.

This clonotype was observed a few times. The chain carries TRBV5-6 and TRBJ1-2; D is uncertain. CDR1 is SGHDT and CDR2 is YYEEEE in the germline V gene. The CDR3 length is 14 residues. Trimming left V 0 bases short and J 4 bases short, with 10 bases between. This CDR3 reads CASSLGQPIYGYTF. For the CDR3, the DNA is TGTGCCAGCAGCTTGGGGCAGCCCATCTATGGCTACACCTTC.

Comment on this clonotype: A much more abundant neighbour one base away suggests this may be a read error. This rearrangement joins TRBV5-5 to TRBJ2-1; TRBD1 matches at 7 bases. CDR1 is SGHKS, CDR2 YYEKEE, per germline (reference sequence). J was trimmed by 4 bases and V by 5 bases; bases with no gene match: 9. CDR3 length: 15 amino acids. This CDR3 is CASRATGTEYNEQFF. The DNA for the CDR3 is TGTGCCAGCAGAGCAACCGGGACAGAATACAATGAGCAGTTCTTC.

The CDR3 reads CASSLRRGYFYEQYF. The CDR3 coding sequence is TGTGCCAGCAGCTTACGCAGGGGGTACTTCTACGAGCAGTACTTC. The rearrangement joins TRBV7-2 to TRBJ2-7, with 7 bases that match TRBD1. The CDR3 runs 15 residues. The germline V gene has CDR1 SGHTA and CDR2 FQGNSA. Germline trimming cut 2 bases from V and 3 bases from J; bases unmatched to any gene: 7.

At least ten counts were recorded for this clonotype. The chain uses TRBV7-2 and TRBJ2-1, with 7 nucleotides matching TRBD2. Germline CDR1 reads SGHTA; CDR2 reads FQGNSA. The CDR3 is 16 amino acids. J was trimmed by 2 bases and V by 5 bases; bases with no gene match: 9. The CDR3 bases are TGTGCCAGCAGCCAAAATGCGGGGGTACCCTACAATGAGCAGTTCTTC. Translated, it gives CASSQNAGVPYNEQFF.

The chain joins TRBV9 to TRBJ2-5; D not certain. Trimming shortened V by 5 bases and J by 5 bases, and 13 bases separated the two germline ends. Per the germline V gene, CDR1 is SGDLS and CDR2 is YYNGEE. There are 13 residues in the CDR3. The CDR3 coding sequence is TGTGCCAGCAGTGACCCAGCGAGGGAGACCCAGTACTTC. Amino acids: CASSDPARETQYF.

This clonotype came up many times. This chain links TRBV10-3 with TRBJ1-1; 9 bases align to TRBD1. The CDR3 length is 17 residues. Germline V gene data show CDR1 as ENHRY and CDR2 as SYGVKD. V lost 2 bases and J lost 1; bases outside the gene matches: 8. The CDR3 reads CAISEKGSGQGNTEAFF. The CDR3 region has the DNA TGTGCCATCAGTGAGAAAGGATCGGGACAGGGGAACACTGAAGCTTTCTTT.

This clonotype occurred a few times. The chain has TRBV11-2 and TRBJ1-2, with D unclear. CDR1 SGHAT and CDR2 FQNNGV come from the germline V gene. Between the trimmed V and J ends, which lost 5 bases and 0 bases, there was a span of 16 bases. The CDR3 totals 16 residues. The CDR3 DNA reads as TGTGCCAGCAGCCTGAATCCCCTTTCTTCTAACTATGGCTACACCTTC. This encodes CASSLNPLSSNYGYTF.